The 3 T cell receptor beta chains presented below share a single source sample, sequenced in a study of shared clonotypes between healthy human individuals. Produced via immunoSEQ multiplex PCR; TCRdb's table is partial and in-frame only. The sample carries 2 million to 3 million clones, approximately 94% recorded once. The sample taken for sequencing was naive CD4+ T cells sorted from blood. Stated subset: CD45RA+ positively selected. The receptors were gathered from a man younger than 30 in good health.

Comment on this clone: In the same sample, other DNA sequences code for this CDR3. J is TRBJ1-1 and V is TRBV18, with 8 nucleotides matching TRBD1. This CDR3 comprises 14 residues. Trimming removed 3 bases from V and 2 bases from J; junction bases left unmatched: 2. Germline CDR1 KGHSH, CDR2 LQKENI. The CDR3 sequence: CASSPDRANTEAFF. The CDR3 nucleotides read TGTGCCAGCTCACCGGACAGGGCAAACACTGAAGCTTTCTTT. The full variable domain, its missing parts supplied by reference TRBV18 and TRBJ1-1, is NAGVMQNPRHLVRRRGQEARLRCSPMKGHSHVYWYRQLPEEGLKFMVYLQKENIIDESGMPKERFSAEFPKEGPSILRIQQVVRGDSAAYFCASSPDRANTEAFFGQGTRLTVV.

This clone is a singleton in its sample. The chain is built from TRBV6-1 and TRBJ2-3; the D gene is possibly TRBD1 (6 bases). The ends were cut back, 2 bases at V and 5 bases at J, with 17 bases in the middle. Germline values: CDR1 MNHNS, CDR2 SASEGT. There are 16 residues in the CDR3. The CDR3 is CASSEFGGVRGDTQYF. The CDR3 DNA is TGTGCCAGCAGTGAATTTGGGGGCGTTCGTGGAGATACGCAGTATTTT.

The chain recombines TRBV11-3 with TRBJ2-5, with TRBD1 identical over 8 bases. The CDR3 has 15 residues. The V gene end was trimmed by 5 bases and the J gene end by 1 base; junction bases not matched to a gene: 6. The V gene's germline CDR1 is SGHNT and CDR2 YENEEA. The CDR3 reads CASSLRTGPQETQYF. The CDR3 DNA sequence: TGTGCCAGCAGCCTCCGGACAGGGCCCCAAGAGACCCAGTACTTC.